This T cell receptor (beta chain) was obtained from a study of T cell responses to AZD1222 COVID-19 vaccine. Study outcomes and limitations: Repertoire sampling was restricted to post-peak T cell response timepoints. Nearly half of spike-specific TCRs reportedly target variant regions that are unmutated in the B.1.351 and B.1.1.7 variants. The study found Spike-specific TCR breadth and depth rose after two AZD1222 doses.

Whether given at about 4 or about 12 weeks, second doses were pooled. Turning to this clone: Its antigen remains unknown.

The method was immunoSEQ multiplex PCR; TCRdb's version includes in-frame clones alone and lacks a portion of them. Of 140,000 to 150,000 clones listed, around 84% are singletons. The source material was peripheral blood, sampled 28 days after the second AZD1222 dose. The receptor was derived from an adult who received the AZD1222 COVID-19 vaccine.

CDR3 sequence reads: CASSKGSGQGSGGYTF. In nucleotides, the CDR3 is TGTGCCAGCAGCAAAGGGAGTGGACAGGGGTCCGGTGGCTACACCTTC. The chain employs TRBV5-4 and TRBJ1-2; 9 bases align to TRBD1. Germline CDR1 SGHNT, CDR2 YYREEE (reference sequence). Unmatched junction bases numbered 14, after V lost 4 bases and J lost 7 bases. The CDR3 spans 16 residues.